This TCR beta chain was sequenced for a study of T cells in Graves' hyperthyroidism and ophthalmopathy. Study-wide context: Peripheral blood collection took place at initial diagnosis, before any treatment.

This clonotype was observed at least ten times. CDR1 DFQATT and CDR2 SNEGSKA come from the germline V gene (reference sequence). The J segment lost 0 bases and the V segment lost 6 bases, leaving 17 bases of the junction unmatched. CDR3 size: 18 residues. The source material, RNA transcripts, was used to amplify TCR beta CDR3 regions. Initially, a first-round RT-PCR of the TCR CDR3 employed the HTBI primer set. TCRdb independently ran MiXCR on the multiplex PCR reads; one entry per CDR3 protein. The profile shows hundreds of thousands of distinct CDR3 sequences, approximately 14% of them singletons. The specimen was blood. The receptor comes from a woman in her 30s with Graves' hyperthyroidism. The rearrangement links TRBV20-1 to TRBJ1-1; 9 bases agree with TRBD1. The CDR3 loop reads CSALEFHRDRVMNTEAFF. The DNA of the CDR3 is TGCAGTGCATTAGAGTTCCACCGGGACAGGGTAATGAACACTGAAGCTTTCTTT.